The clone carrying this TCR beta chain was observed a single time. The entry originates in a study of blood T cell repertoires in COVID-19. Study-wide context: Researchers got acute and convalescent COVID-19 samples from the United States, Italy and Spain. The analysed material was cDNA or gDNA that came from T cells, B-cell-depleted T cells, or PBMCs.

Authors' processing steps: Estimated nucleated cell counts came from reference gene primer amplification. TCRdb's copy holds only in-frame clones and misses some; the assay was immunoSEQ multiplex PCR. That table is the source of V, J and clone size, and D and trimming were worked out from the DNA. The data show 60,000 or so clones, 60% to 85% seen once. The V and J ends lost 5 bases and 6 bases, in that order; junction bases with no gene match: 9. The germline V gene has CDR1 SQVTM and CDR2 ANQGSEA. The CDR3 runs to 13 residues. The sample taken for sequencing was peripheral blood. The TCR comes from a human donor in a cohort sampled during active COVID-19. The chain combines TRBV29-1 with TRBJ2-7; 8 bases are a match to TRBD1. CDR3 bases: TGCAGCGTTTTTGGACAGGGTGGGGGCGAGCAGTACTTC. Amino acid sequence: CSVFGQGGGEQYF.